This entry lists 5 T cell receptor beta chains sequenced from one sample in a study of shared clonotypes between healthy human individuals. Produced via immunoSEQ multiplex PCR; TCRdb's table is partial and in-frame only. In the table there are some 2 million clones, 85% to 95% of which are singletons. Sequences were obtained from naive CD4+ T cells sorted from blood. Described subset: CD45RA+ positively selected. The receptors were gathered from a young man in good health.

This clone turned up a few times. This chain connects TRBV7-9 to TRBJ1-2, with D perhaps matching TRBD1 (6 bases). The V and J ends lost 5 bases and 6 bases respectively, with 19 bases between them. Looked up from germline, CDR1 is SEHNR and CDR2 is FQNEAQ (reference sequence). The CDR3 contains 15 residues. This chain's CDR3 is CASSVRRQGLDGYTF. CDR3 DNA sequence: TGTGCCAGCAGCGTTAGACGTCAGGGGCTGGATGGCTACACCTTC. The whole variable domain, remainder taken from reference TRBV7-9 and TRBJ1-2, is DTGVSQNPRHKITKRGQNVTFRCDPISEHNRLYWYRQTLGQGPEFLTYFQNEAQLEKSRLLSDRFSAERPKGSFSTLEIQRTEQGDSAMYLCASSVRRQGLDGYTFGSGTRLTVV.

The chain has TRBV7-9 and TRBJ2-5; no definite D call. CDR1 is SEHNR and CDR2 is FQNEAQ in the germline V gene (reference sequence). CDR3 size: 17 residues. V was trimmed by 0 bases and J by 0 bases, leaving 14 bases between them. The CDR3 loop reads CASSLATGRKDQETQYF. CDR3 in DNA: TGTGCCAGCAGCTTAGCTACCGGACGTAAGGACCAAGAGACCCAGTACTTC.

CDR3: CASSLLRGRSKLNEKLFF. DNA for the CDR3: TGTGCCAGCAGTTTACTTCGGGGCAGGTCGAAGCTGAATGAAAAACTGTTTTTT. The chain recombines TRBV27 with TRBJ1-4, with D possibly TRBD1 on 5 matching bases. This CDR3 is 18 amino acids long. Germline loops: CDR1 MNHEY, CDR2 SMNVEV (reference sequence). Trimming removed 2 bases at V and 5 bases at J, with 21 bases between.

The J gene is TRBJ2-2, the V gene TRBV19, with D unresolved. V was shortened by 0 bases and J by 1 base, with 12 bases between the two germline ends. Looked up from germline, CDR1 is LNHDA and CDR2 is SQIVND (reference sequence). The CDR3 covers 17 residues. CDR3 in amino acids: CASSIDLGALNTGELFF. The CDR3 bases are TGTGCCAGTAGTATAGATCTGGGTGCCTTGAACACCGGGGAGCTGTTTTTT.

This rearrangement joins TRBV5-8 to TRBJ2-5, with a weak D call TRBD2 (6 bases). The CDR3 covers 16 residues. Germline V CDR1 and CDR2: SGHTS, YDEGEE. V lost 0 bases and J 5 bases, leaving 17 bases between the germline ends. CDR3 sequence (DNA): TGTGCCAGCAGCTTGGTGGGGGAGGCCAAGGCGGAGACCCAGTACTTC. Translated: CASSLVGEAKAETQYF.